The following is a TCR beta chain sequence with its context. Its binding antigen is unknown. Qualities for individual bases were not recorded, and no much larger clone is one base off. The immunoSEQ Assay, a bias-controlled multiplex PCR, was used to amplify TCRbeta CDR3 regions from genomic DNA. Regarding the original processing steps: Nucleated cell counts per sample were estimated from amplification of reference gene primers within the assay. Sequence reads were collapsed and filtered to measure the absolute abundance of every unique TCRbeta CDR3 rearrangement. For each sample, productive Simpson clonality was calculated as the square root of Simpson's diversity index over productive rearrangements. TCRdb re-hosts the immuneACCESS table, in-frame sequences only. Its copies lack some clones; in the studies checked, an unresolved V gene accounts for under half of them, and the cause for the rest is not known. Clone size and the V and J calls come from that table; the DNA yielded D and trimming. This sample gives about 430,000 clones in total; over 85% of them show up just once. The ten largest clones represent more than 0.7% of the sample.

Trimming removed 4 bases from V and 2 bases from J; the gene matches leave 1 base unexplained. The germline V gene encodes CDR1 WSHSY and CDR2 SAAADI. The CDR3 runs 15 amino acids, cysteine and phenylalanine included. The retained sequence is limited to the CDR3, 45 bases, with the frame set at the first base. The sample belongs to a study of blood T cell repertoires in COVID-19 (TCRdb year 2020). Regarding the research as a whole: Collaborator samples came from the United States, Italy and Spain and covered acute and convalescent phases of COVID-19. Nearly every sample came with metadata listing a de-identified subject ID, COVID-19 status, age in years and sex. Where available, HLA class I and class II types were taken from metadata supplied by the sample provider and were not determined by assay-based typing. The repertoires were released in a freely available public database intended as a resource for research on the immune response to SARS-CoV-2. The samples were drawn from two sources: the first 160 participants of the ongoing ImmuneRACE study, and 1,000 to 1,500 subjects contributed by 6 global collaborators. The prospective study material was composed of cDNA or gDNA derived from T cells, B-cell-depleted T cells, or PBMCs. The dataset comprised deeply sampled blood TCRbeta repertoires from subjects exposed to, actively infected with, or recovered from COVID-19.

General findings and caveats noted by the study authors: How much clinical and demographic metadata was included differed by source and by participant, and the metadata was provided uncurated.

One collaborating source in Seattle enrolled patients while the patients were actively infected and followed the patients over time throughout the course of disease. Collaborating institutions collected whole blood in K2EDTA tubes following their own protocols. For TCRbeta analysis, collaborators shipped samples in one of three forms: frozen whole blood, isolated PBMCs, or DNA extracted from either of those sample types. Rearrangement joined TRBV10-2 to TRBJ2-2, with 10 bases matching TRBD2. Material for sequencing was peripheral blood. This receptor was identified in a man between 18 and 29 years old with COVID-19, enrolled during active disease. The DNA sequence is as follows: TGCGCCAGCAGTGGGACTAGCGGAAACACCGGGGAGCTGTTTTTT. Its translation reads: CASSGTSGNTGELFF.